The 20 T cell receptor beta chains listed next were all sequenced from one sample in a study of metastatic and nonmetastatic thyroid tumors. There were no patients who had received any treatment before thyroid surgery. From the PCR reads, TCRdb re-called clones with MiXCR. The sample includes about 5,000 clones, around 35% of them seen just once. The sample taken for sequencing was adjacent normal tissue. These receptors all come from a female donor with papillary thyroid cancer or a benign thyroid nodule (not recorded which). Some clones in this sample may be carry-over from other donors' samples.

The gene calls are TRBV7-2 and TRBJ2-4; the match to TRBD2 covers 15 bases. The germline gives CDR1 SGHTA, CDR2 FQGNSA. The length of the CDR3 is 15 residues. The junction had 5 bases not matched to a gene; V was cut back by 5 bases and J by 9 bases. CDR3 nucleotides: TGTGCCAGCAGCGGACTAGCGGGGGGGATGGGCATTCAGTACTTC. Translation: CASSGLAGGMGIQYF. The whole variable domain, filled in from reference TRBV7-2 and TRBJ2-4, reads GAGVSQSPSNKVTEKGKDVELRCDPISGHTALYWYRQSLGQGLEFLIYFQGNSAPDKSGLPSDRFSAERTGGSVSTLTIQRTQQEDSAVYLCASSGLAGGMGIQYFGAGTRLSVL.

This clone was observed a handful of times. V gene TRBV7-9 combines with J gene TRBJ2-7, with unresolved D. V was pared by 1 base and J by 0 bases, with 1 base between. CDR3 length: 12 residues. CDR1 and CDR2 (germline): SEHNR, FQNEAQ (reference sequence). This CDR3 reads CASSLGSYEQYF. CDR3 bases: TGTGCCAGCAGCTTAGGCTCCTACGAGCAGTACTTC.

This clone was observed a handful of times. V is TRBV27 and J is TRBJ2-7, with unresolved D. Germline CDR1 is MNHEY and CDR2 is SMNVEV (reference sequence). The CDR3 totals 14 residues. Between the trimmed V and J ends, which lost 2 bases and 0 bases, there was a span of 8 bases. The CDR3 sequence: CASSLTTNSYEQYF. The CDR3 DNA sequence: TGTGCCAGCAGTTTAACGACAAACTCCTACGAGCAGTACTTC.

The CDR3 is CASRMQAPETQYF. The DNA of the CDR3 is TGTGCCAGCAGGATGCAGGCCCCAGAGACCCAGTACTTC. The V and J genes are TRBV6-5 and TRBJ2-5; D gene uncertain. V lost 6 bases and J lost 4, with 12 bases in between. Germline CDR1 reads MNHEY; CDR2 reads SVGAGI. This CDR3 spans 13 amino acids.

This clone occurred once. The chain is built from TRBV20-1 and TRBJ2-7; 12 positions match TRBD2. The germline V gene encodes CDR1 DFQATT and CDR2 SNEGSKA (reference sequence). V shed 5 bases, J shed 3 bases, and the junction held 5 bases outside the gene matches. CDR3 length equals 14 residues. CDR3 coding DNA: TGCAGTGCTTCACGGACTAGCGGGAACTACGAGCAGTACTTC. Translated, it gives CSASRTSGNYEQYF.

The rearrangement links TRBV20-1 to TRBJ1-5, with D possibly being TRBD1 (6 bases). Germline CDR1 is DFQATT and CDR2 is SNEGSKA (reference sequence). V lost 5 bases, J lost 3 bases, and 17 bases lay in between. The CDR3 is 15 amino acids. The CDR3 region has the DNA TGCAGTGCTTATTCAGGGGCCCACCCCAATCAGCCCCAGCATTTT. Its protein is CSAYSGAHPNQPQHF.

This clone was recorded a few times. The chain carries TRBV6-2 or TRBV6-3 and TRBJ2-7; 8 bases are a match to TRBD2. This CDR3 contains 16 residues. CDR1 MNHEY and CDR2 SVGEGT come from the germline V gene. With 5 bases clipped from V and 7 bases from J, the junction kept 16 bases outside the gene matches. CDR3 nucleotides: TGTGCCAGCAGTCTTACTAGCGGAGGTCTATACGGGGAGCAGTACTTC. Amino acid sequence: CASSLTSGGLYGEQYF.

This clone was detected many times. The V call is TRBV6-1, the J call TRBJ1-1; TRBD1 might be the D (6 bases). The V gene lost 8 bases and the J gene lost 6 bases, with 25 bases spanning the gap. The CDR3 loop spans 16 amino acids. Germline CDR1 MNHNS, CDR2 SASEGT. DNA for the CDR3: TGTGCCAGCTGGGGGGGGGCGTACCTGCGGGAGGCTGAAGCTTTCTTT. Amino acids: CASWGGAYLREAEAFF.

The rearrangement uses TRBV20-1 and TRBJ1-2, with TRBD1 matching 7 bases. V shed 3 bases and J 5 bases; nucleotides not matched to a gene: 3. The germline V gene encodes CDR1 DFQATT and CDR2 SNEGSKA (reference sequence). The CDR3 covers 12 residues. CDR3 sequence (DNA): TGCAGTGCTAGGTGGGGACAGTATGGCTACACCTTC. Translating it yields CSARWGQYGYTF.

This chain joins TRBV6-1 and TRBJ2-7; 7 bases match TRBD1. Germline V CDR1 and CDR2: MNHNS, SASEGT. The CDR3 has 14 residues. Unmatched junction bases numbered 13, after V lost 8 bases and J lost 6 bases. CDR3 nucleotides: TGTGCCAGCCCAGGGCGAGGGGGCCTCGGCGAGCAGTACTTC. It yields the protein CASPGRGGLGEQYF.

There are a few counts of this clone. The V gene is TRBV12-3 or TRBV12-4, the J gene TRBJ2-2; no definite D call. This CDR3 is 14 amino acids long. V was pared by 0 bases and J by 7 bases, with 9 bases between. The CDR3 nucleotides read TGTGCCAGCAGTTTAGCGAGTCAGTACGGGGAGCTGTTTTTT. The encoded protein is CASSLASQYGELFF.

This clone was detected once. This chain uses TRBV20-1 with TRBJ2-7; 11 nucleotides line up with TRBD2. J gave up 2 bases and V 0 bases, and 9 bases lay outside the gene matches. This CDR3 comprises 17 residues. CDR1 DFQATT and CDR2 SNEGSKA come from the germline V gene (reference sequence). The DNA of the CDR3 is TGCAGTGCTAGAGATCTAGCGGGAGGTTCGGAAACCTACGAGCAGTACGTC. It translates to CSARDLAGGSETYEQYV.

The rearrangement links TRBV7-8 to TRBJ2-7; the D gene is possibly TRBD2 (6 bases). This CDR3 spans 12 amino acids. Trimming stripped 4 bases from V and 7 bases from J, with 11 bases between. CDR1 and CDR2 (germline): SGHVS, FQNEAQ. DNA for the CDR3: TGTGCCAGCAGCTCCGGGGGTAGGGAGCAGTACTTC. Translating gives CASSSGGREQYF.

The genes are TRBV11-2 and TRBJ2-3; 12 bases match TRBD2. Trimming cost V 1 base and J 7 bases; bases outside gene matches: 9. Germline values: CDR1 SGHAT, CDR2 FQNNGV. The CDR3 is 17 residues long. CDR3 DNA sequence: TGTGCCAGCAGCTTAGGTCCTAGCGGGAGGGCCGCGAATACGCAGTATTTT. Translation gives CASSLGPSGRAANTQYF. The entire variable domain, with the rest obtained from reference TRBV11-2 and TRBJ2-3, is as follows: EAGVAQSPRYKIIEKRQSVAFWCNPISGHATLYWYQQILGQGPKLLIQFQNNGVVDDSQLPKDRFSAERLKGVDSTLKIQPAKLEDSAVYLCASSLGPSGRAANTQYFGPGTRLTVL.

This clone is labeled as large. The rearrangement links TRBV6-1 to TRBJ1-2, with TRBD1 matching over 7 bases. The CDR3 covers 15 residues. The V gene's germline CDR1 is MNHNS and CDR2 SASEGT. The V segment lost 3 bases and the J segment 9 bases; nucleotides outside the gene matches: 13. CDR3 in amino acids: CASSEFVQGKTSYTF. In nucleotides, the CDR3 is TGTGCCAGCAGTGAGTTCGTACAGGGGAAAACTAGCTACACCTTC.

This CDR3 is CASSLGSAGRDTEAFF. CDR3 nucleotides: TGTGCCAGCAGCTTAGGTTCGGCCGGCAGAGACACTGAAGCTTTCTTT. This chain joins TRBV7-8 and TRBJ1-1; D call uncertain. The CDR3 runs 16 residues. Trimming stripped 1 base from V and 3 bases from J, with 15 bases between. The germline gives CDR1 SGHVS, CDR2 FQNEAQ.

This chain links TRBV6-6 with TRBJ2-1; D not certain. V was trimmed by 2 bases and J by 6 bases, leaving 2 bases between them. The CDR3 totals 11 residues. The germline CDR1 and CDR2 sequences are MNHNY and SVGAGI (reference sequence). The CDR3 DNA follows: TGTGCCAGCAGTTACGGCAATGAGCAGTTCTTC. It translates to CASSYGNEQFF.

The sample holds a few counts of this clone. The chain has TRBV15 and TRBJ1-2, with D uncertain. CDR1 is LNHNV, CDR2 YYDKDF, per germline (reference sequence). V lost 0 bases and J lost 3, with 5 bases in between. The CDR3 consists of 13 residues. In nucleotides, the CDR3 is TGTGCCACCAGCAGAGAGCGGGACTATGGCTACACCTTC. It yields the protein CATSRERDYGYTF.

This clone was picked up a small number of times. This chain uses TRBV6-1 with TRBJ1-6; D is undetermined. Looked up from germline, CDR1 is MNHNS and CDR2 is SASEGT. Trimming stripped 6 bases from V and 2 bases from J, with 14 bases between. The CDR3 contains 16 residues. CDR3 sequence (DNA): TGTGCCAGCAGCCGTGACCGGATGGCCTATAATTCACCCCTCCACTTT. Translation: CASSRDRMAYNSPLHF.

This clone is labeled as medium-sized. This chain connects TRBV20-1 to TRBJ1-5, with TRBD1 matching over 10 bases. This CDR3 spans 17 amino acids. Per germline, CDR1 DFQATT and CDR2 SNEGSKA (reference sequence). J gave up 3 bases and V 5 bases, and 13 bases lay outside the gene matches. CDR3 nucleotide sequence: TGCAGTGCTGGAGGGACAGGGGTCGAGAATTACAATCAGCCCCAGCATTTT. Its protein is CSAGGTGVENYNQPQHF.